This T cell receptor (beta chain) is drawn from a study of blood T cell repertoires in COVID-19. The junction had 3 bases not matched to a gene; V was cut back by 3 bases and J by 5 bases. In germline, CDR1 is SGHVS, CDR2 FQNEAQ. This CDR3 has 14 residues. TCRdb keeps only in-frame clones here, not all; method: immunoSEQ multiplex PCR. This table has about 110,000 clones, approximately 81% appearing once. The sequence derives from a man older than 75 with acute or convalescent COVID-19. V usage is TRBV7-8 and J usage is TRBJ2-7, with 11 nucleotides matching TRBD2. The sequenced sample consisted of peripheral blood. DNA of the CDR3: TGTGCCAGCAGCTTTAGCGGGAGGGACGACGAGCAGTACTTC. As protein: CASSFSGRDDEQYF. Filled out from reference TRBV7-8 and TRBJ2-7, the complete variable domain reads GAGVSQSPRYKVAKRGQDVALRCDPISGHVSLFWYQQALGQGPEFLTYFQNEAQLDKSGLPSDRFFAERPEGSVSTLKIQRTQQEDSAVYLCASSFSGRDDEQYFGPGTRLTVT.